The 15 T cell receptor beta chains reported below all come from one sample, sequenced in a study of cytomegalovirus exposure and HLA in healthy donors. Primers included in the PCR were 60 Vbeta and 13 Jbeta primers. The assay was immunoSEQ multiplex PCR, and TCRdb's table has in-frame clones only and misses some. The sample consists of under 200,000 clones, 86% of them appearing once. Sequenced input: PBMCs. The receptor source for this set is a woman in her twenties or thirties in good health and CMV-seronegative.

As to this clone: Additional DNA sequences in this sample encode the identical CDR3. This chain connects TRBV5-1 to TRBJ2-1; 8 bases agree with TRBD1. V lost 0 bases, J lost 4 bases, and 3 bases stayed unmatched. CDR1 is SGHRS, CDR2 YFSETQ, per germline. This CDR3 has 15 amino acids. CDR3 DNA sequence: TGCGCCAGCAGCTTGGGGCAGGGGGCTTACAATGAGCAGTTCTTC. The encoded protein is CASSLGQGAYNEQFF.

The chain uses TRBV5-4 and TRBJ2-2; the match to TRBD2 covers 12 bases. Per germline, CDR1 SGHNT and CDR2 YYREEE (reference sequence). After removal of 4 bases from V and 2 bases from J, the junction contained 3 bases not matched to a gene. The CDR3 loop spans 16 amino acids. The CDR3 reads CASSRTSGANTGELFF. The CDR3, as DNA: TGTGCCAGCAGCAGGACTAGCGGGGCAAACACCGGGGAGCTGTTTTTT.

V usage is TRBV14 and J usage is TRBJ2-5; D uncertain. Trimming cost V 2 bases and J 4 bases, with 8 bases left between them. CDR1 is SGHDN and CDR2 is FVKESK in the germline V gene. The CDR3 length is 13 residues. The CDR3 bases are TGTGCCAGCAGCCAATATGTTTCAGAGACCCAGTACTTC. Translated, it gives CASSQYVSETQYF.

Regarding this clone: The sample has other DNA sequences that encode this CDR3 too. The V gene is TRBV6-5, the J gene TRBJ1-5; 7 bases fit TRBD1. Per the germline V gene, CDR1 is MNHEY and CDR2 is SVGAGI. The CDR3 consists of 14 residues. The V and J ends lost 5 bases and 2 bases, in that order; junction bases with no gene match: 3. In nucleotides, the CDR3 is TGTGCCAGCAGTCGAGACAGGGGCAATCAGCCCCAGCATTTT. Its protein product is CASSRDRGNQPQHF.

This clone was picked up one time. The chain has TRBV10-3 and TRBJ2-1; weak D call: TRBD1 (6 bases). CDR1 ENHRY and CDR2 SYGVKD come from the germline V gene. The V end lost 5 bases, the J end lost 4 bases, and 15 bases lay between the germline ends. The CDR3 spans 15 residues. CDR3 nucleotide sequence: TGTGCCATCAGTCCTAACCTAGGACAGTACAATGAGCAGTTCTTC. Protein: CAISPNLGQYNEQFF.

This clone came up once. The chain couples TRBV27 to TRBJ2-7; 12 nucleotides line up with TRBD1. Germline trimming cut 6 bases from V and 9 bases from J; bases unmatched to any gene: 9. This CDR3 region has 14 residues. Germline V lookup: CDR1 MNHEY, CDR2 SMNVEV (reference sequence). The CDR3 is CASRPRGTGGGQYF. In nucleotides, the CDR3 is TGTGCCAGCAGGCCCCGGGGGACAGGGGGCGGGCAGTACTTC.

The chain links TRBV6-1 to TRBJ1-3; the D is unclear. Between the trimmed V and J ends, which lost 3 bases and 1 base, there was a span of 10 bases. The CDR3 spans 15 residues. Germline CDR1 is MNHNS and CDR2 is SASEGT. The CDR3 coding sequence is TGTGCCAGCAGTGAGGGTGCGGGGTCTGGAAACACCATATATTTT. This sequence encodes CASSEGAGSGNTIYF.

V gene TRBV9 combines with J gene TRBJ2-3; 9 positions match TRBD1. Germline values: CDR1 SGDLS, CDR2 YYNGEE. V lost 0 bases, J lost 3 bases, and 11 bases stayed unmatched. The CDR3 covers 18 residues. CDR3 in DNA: TGTGCCAGCAGCGTAGCGGGTGGGGGGACAGGGAGTACAGATACGCAGTATTTT. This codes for CASSVAGGGTGSTDTQYF. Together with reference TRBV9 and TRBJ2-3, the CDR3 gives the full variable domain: DSGVTQTPKHLITATGQRVTLRCSPRSGDLSVYWYQQSLDQGLQFLIQYYNGEERAKGNILERFSAQQFPDLHSELNLSSLELGDSALYFCASSVAGGGTGSTDTQYFGPGTRLTVL.

The CDR3 spells CASSLNQWGGGQPQHF. The CDR3 bases are TGTGCCAGCTCACTTAACCAATGGGGGGGAGGTCAGCCCCAGCATTTT. The J gene is TRBJ1-5, the V gene TRBV18, with D possibly matching TRBD1 (5 bases). The germline V gene encodes CDR1 KGHSH and CDR2 LQKENI. Trimming removed 4 bases from V and 6 bases from J, with 19 bases in between. CDR3 size: 16 residues.

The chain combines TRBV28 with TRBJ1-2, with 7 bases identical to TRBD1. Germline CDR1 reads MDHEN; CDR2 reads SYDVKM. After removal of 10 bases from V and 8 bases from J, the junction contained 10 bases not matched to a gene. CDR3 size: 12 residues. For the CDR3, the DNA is TGTGCCACCGACAGGGTAACTGAAGGCTACACCTTC. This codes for CATDRVTEGYTF.

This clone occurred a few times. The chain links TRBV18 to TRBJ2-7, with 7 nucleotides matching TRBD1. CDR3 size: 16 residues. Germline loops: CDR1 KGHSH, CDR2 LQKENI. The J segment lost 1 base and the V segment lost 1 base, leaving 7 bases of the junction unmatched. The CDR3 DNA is TGTGCCAGCTCACCACGGGGACAGAAATTTTCCTACGAGCAGTACTTC. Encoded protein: CASSPRGQKFSYEQYF.

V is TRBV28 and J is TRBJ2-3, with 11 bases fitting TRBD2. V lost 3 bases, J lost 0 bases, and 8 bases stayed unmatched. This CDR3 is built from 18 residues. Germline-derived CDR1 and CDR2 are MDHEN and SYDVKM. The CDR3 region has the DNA TGTGCCAGCAGTTTGACTAGCGGGACATCGGGAAGCACAGATACGCAGTATTTT. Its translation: CASSLTSGTSGSTDTQYF.

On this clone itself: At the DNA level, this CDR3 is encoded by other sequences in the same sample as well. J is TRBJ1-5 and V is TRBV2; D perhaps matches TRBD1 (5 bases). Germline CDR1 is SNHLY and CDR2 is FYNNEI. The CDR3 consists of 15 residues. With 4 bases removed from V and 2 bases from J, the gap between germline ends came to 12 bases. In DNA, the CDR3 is TGTGCCAGCAGTGCTGATTCGGGGGGCAATCAGCCCCAGCATTTT. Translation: CASSADSGGNQPQHF.

The CDR3 region is CASSPRTGGSNYGYTF. The CDR3, as DNA: TGTGCCAGCAGCCCCCGGACAGGGGGAAGTAACTATGGCTACACCTTC. The genes are TRBV9 and TRBJ1-2; TRBD1 matches at 10 bases. CDR3 length: 16 residues. Germline-derived CDR1 and CDR2 are SGDLS and YYNGEE. Trimming removed 4 bases from V and 1 base from J; junction bases left unmatched: 7.

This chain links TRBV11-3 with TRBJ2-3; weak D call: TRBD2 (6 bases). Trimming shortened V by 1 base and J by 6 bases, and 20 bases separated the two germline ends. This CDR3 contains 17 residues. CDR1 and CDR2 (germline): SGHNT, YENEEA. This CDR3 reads CASSLGPPRGGMDTQYF. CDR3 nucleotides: TGTGCCAGCAGCTTAGGTCCCCCCCGCGGCGGGATGGATACGCAGTATTTT.